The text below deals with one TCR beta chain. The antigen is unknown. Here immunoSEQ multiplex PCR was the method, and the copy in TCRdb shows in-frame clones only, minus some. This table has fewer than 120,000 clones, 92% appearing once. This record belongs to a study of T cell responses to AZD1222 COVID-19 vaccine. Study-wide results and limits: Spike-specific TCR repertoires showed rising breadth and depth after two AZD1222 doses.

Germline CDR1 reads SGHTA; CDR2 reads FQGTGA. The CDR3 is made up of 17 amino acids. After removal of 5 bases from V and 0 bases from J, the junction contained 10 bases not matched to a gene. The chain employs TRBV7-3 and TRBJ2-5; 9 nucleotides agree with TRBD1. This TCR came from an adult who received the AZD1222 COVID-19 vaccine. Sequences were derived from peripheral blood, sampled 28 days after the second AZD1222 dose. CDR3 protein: CASSNGPGQGDQETQYF. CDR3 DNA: TGTGCCAGCAGCAACGGACCGGGACAGGGTGACCAAGAGACCCAGTACTTC.